This section outlines one TCR beta chain sequence together with its context. This entry is derived from a study of cytomegalovirus exposure and HLA in healthy donors. Germline-derived CDR1 and CDR2 are SGHTA and FQGNSA. With 5 bases clipped from V and 0 bases from J, the junction kept 4 bases outside the gene matches. This CDR3 comprises 14 residues. In the PCR, 60 Vbeta and 13 Jbeta primers were used. TCRdb's table, derived via immunoSEQ multiplex PCR, lists solely in-frame clones and lacks some. The sample records about 130,000 clones, around 80% being singletons. J is TRBJ2-7 and V is TRBV7-2; 7 nucleotides match TRBD1. Material: PBMCs. This clonotype was sampled from a man younger than 45 in good health and CMV-seropositive. CDR3 in DNA: TGTGCCAGCAGCCCGGACAGGAACTCCTACGAGCAGTACTTC. Protein: CASSPDRNSYEQYF.